This T cell receptor (beta chain) was recorded in a study of blood T cell repertoires in COVID-19. Study-level information: PBMCs, B-cell-depleted T cells, or T cells were the source of the cDNA or gDNA that made up the material.

Original processing methods: It was from reference gene primer amplification that nucleated cell counts were estimated. Data came from immunoSEQ multiplex PCR; TCRdb stores just in-frame clones and leaves some out. V, J and clone size reflect that table, while D and trimming were determined from the DNA. Among approximately 240,000 clones listed, over 80% were seen once. The V segment lost 4 bases and the J segment 2 bases; nucleotides outside the gene matches: 7. From germline, CDR1 is SGHDN and CDR2 FVKESK. This CDR3 has 16 residues. The TCR comes from a human donor in a cohort sampled during active COVID-19. Specimen: peripheral blood. The gene calls are TRBV14 and TRBJ2-3; 9 bases are shared with TRBD1. This CDR3 is CASSLRGQGFTDTQYF. The CDR3 nucleotides are TGTGCCAGCAGCCTCAGGGGACAGGGATTCACAGATACGCAGTATTTT.